This T cell receptor beta chain derives from a study of OX40 agonist ivuxolimab in advanced cancers. General study findings and limits: Fewer expanded clones were found on average in CD4+ than in CD8+ T cells. Some of the lowest clonal expansion was seen in partial responders at 0.1-3.0 mg/kg. Clonal expansion by week 6 occurred in CD4+ and CD8+ blood T cells (at 0.1 to 3.0 mg/kg).

Germline lookup yields CDR1 LNHDA and CDR2 SQIVND (reference sequence). The ends were cut back, 2 bases at V and 2 bases at J, with 5 bases in the middle. The CDR3 has 13 amino acids. This clone appeared once. Its target is not known. Here immunoSEQ multiplex PCR was the method, and the copy in TCRdb shows in-frame clones only, minus some. The data show about 93,000 clones, around 94% seen once. A history of autoimmune disease or systemic immunosuppression excluded patients. The TCR was taken from an adult with an advanced solid tumor such as melanoma, head and neck, liver or kidney cancer. This specimen consisted of CD4+ or CD8+ T cells sorted from blood, obtained in a trial of the OX40 agonist ivuxolimab. The chain uses TRBV19 and TRBJ2-3; D is unclear. CDR3 DNA sequence: TGTGCCAGTAGTATATGGCCCACAGATACGCAGTATTTT. Amino acids: CASSIWPTDTQYF.